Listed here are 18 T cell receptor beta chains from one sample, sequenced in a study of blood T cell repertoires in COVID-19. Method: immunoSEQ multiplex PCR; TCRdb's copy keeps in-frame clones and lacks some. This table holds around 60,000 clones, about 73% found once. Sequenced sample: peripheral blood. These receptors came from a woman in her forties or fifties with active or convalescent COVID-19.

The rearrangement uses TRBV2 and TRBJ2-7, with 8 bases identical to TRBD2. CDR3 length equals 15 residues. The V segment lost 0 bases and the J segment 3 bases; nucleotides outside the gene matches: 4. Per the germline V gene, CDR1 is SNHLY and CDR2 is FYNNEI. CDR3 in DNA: TGTGCCAGCAGTGAAGCGAGCGGGAGTTACTACGAGCAGTACTTC. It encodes CASSEASGSYYEQYF.

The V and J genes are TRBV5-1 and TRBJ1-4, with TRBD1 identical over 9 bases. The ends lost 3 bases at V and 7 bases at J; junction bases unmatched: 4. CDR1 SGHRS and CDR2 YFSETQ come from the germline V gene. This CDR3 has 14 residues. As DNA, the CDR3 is TGCGCCAGCAGCTATGGACAGGGGCGTGAAAAACTGTTTTTT. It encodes CASSYGQGREKLFF.

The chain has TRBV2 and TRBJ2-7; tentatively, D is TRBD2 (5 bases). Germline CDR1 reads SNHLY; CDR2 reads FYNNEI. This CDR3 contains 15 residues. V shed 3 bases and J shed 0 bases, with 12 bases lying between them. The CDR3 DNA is TGTGCCAGCAGTGACCCTACTAGTCGCTCCTACGAGCAGTACTTC. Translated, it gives CASSDPTSRSYEQYF.

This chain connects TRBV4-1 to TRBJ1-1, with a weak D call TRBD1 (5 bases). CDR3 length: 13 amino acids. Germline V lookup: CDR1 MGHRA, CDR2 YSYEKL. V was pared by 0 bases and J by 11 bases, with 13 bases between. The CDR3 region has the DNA TGCGCCAGCAGCCAAGATTGGGCAGGGAACGCTTTCTTT. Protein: CASSQDWAGNAFF.

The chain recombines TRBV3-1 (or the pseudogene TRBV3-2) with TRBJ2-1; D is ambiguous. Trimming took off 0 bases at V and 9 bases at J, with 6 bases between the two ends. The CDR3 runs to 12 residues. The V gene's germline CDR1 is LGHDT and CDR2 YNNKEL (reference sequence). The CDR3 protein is CASSQDTREQFF. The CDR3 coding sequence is TGTGCCAGCAGCCAAGATACGCGTGAGCAGTTCTTC.

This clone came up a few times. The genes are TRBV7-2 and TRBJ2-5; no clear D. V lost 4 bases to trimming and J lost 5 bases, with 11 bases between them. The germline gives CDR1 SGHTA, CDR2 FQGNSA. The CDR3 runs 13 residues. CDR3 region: CASSSLVPETQYF. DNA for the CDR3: TGTGCCAGCAGCTCCTTAGTTCCCGAGACCCAGTACTTC. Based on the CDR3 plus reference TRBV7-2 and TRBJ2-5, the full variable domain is GAGVSQSPSNKVTEKGKDVELRCDPISGHTALYWYRQSLGQGLEFLIYFQGNSAPDKSGLPSDRFSAERTGGSVSTLTIQRTQQEDSAVYLCASSSLVPETQYFGPGTRLLVL.

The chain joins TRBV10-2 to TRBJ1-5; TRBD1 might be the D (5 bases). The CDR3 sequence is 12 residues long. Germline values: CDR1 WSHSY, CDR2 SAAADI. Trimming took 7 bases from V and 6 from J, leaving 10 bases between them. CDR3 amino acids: CASKEGIQPQHF. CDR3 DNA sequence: TGCGCCAGCAAGGAGGGGATTCAGCCCCAGCATTTT.

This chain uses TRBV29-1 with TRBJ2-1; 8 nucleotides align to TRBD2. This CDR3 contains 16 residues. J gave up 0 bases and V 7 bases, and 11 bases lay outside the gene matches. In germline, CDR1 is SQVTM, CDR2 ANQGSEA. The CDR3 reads CSAEPLAGRSYNEQFF. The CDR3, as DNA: TGCAGCGCCGAGCCCCTAGCGGGCCGCTCCTACAATGAGCAGTTCTTC.

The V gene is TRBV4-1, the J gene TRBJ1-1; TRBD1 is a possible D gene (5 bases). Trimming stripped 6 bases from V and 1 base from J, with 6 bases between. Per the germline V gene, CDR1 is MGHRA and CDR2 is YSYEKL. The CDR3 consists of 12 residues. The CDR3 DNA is TGCGCCAGCAGTACAGGGAACACTGAAGCTTTCTTT. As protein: CASSTGNTEAFF.

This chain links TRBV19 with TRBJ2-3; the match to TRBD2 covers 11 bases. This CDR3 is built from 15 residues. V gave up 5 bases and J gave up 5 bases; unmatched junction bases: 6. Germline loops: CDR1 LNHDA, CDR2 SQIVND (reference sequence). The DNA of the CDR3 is TGTGCCAGTAGTTCGCTAGCGGGAGGAGGAGATACGCAGTATTTT. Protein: CASSSLAGGGDTQYF.

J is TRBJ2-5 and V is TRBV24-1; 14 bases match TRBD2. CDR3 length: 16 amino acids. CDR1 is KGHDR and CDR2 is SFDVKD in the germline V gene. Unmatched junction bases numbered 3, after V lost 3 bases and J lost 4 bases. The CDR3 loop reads CATSDPGLAGGETQYF. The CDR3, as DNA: TGTGCCACCAGTGATCCTGGACTAGCGGGAGGAGAGACCCAGTACTTC.

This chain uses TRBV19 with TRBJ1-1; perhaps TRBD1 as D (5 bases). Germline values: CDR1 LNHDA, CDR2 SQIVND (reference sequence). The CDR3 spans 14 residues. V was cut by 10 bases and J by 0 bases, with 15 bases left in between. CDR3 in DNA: TGTGCCACCAGAGAAAGACAGCTGAACACTGAAGCTTTCTTT. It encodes CATRERQLNTEAFF.

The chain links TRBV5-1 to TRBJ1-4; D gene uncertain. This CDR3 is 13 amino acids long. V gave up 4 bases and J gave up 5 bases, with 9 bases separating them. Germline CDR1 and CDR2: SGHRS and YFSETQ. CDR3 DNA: TGCGCCAGCAGCCGCGGAAAGAATGAAAAACTGTTTTTT. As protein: CASSRGKNEKLFF. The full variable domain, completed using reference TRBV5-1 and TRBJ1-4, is KAGVTQTPRYLIKTRGQQVTLSCSPISGHRSVSWYQQTPGQGLQFLFEYFSETQRNKGNFPGRFSGRQFSNSRSEMNVSTLELGDSALYLCASSRGKNEKLFFGSGTQLSVL.

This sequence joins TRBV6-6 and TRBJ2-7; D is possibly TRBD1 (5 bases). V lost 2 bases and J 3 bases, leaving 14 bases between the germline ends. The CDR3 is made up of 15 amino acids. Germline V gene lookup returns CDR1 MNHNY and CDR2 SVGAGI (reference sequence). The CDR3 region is CASSYGAGSGYEQYF. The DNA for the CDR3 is TGTGCCAGCAGTTACGGGGCAGGGTCCGGCTACGAGCAGTACTTC.

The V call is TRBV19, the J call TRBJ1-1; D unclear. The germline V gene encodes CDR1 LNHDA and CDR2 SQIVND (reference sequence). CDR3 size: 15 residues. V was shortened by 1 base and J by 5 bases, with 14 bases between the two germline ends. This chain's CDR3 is CASSIVEFPRTEAFF. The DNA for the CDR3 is TGTGCCAGTAGTATAGTGGAGTTCCCGCGAACTGAAGCTTTCTTT.

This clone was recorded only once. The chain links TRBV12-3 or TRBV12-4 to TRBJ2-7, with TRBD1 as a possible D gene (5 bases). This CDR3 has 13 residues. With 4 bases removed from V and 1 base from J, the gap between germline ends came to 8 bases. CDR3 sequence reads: CASSSTESYEQYF. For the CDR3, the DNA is TGTGCCAGCAGTTCGACAGAGTCCTACGAGCAGTACTTC.

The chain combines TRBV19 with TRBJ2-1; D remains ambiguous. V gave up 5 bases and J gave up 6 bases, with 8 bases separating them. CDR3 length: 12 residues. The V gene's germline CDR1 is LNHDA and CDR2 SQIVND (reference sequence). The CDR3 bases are TGTGCCAGTAGTCCCAATTTCAATGAGCAGTTCTTC. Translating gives CASSPNFNEQFF. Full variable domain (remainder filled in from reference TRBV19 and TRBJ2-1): DGGITQSPKYLFRKEGQNVTLSCEQNLNHDAMYWYRQDPGQGLRLIYYSQIVNDFQKGDIAEGYSVSREKKESFPLTVTSAQKNPTAFYLCASSPNFNEQFFGPGTRLTVL.

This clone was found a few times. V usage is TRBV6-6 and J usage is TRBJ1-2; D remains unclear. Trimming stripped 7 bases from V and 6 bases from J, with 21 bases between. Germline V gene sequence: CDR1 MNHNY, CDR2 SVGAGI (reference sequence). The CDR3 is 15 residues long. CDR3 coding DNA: TGTGCCAGCAATTCCCACAGCGGAGCGTCAAATGGCTACACCTTC. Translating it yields CASNSHSGASNGYTF.